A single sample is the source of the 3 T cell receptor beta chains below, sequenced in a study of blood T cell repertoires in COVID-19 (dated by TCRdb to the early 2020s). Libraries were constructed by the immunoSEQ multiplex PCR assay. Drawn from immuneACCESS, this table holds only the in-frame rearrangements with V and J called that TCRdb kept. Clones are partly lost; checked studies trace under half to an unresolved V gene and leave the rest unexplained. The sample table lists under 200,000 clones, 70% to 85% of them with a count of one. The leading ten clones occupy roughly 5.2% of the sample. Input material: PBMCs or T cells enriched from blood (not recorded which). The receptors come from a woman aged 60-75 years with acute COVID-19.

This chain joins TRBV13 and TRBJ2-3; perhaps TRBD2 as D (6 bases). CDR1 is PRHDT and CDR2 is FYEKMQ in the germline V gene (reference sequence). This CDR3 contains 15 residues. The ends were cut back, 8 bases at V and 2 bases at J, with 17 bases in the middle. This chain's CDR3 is CASGRTGANTDTQYF. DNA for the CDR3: TGTGCCAGCGGGAGGACGGGAGCCAACACAGATACGCAGTATTTT.

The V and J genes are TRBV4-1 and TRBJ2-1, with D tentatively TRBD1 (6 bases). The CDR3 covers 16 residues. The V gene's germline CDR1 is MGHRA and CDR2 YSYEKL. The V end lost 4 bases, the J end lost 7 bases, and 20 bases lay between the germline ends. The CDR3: CASSPRGQGSGNEQFF. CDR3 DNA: TGCGCCAGCAGCCCCCGCGGTCAGGGGAGTGGGAATGAGCAGTTCTTC.

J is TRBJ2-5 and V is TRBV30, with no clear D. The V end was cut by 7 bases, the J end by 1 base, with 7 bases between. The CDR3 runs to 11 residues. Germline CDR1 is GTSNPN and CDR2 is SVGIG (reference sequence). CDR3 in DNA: TGTGCCTTTGAGATCCAAGAGACCCAGTACTTC. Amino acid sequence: CAFEIQETQYF.